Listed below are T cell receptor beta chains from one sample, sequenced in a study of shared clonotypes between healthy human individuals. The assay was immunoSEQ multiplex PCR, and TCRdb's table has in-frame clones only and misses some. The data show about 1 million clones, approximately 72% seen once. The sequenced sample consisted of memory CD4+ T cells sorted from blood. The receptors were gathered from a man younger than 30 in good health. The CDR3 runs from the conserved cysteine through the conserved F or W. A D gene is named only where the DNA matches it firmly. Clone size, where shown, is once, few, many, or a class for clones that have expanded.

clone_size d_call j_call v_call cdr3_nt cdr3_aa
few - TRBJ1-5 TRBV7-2 TGTGCCAGCAGCTTAGCCGACAATCAGCCCCAGCATTTT CASSLADNQPQHF
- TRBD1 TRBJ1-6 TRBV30 TGTGCCTGGACGACAGGGGGCCTGAATAATTCACCCCTCCACTTT CAWTTGGLNNSPLHF
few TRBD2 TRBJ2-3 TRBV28 TGTGCCAGCAGTTCCCCTGGGCGGGGGGGCCCAGATACGCAGTATTTT CASSSPGRGGPDTQYF
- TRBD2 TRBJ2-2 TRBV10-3 TGTGCCATCACCCCAGGACTAGCGGGAGGCTCGAACACCGGGGAGCTGTTTTTT CAITPGLAGGSNTGELFF
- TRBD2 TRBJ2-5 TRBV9 TGTGCCAGCAGCTTAGGACTAGCTTGGGAGACCCAGTACTTC CASSLGLAWETQYF
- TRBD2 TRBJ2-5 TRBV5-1 TGCGCCAGCTCCCGGCGGGGGGAAGAGACCCAGTACTTC CASSRRGEETQYF
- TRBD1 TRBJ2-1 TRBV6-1 TGTGCCAGCAGTGATACAGGGGGACGTGTTAATGAGCAGTTCTTC CASSDTGGRVNEQFF
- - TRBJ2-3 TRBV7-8 TGTGCCAGCAGCTCGTCCGGGACACGCACAGATACGCAGTATTTT CASSSSGTRTDTQYF
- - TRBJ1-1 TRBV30 TGTGCCTGGATCCCTGACAAGAACACTGAAGCTTTCTTT CAWIPDKNTEAFF
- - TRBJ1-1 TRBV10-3 TGTGCCATCAGTGCGGGGAGACAGGATGAAGCTTTCTTT CAISAGRQDEAFF
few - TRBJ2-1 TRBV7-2 TGTGCCAGCAGCTTATCTACCAAAGGCCACAATGAGCAGTTCTTC CASSLSTKGHNEQFF
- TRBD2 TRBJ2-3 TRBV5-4 TGTGCCAGCAGGAGGCTAGCGGCGACAGATACGCAGTATTTT CASRRLAATDTQYF
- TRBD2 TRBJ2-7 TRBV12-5 TGTGCTAGTGGTTGGCCCGGGACTAGCGGGACCCACGAGCAGTACTTC CASGWPGTSGTHEQYF
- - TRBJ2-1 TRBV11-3 TGTGCCAGCAGCCTACGGGGTCCTAGCTCCTACAATGAGCAGTTCTTC CASSLRGPSSYNEQFF
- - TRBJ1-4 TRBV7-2 TGTGCCAGCACCTCGTGGAATAATGAAAAACTGTTTTTT CASTSWNNEKLFF
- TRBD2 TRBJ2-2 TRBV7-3 TGTGCCAGCAGCCCCCTAGCGGGAGCCGGGGAGCTGTTTTTT CASSPLAGAGELFF
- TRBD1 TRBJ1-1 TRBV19 TGTGCCAGTAACACAGGGGGGAAGAACACTGAAGCTTTCTTT CASNTGGKNTEAFF
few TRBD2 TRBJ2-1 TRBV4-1 TGCGCCAGCAGCCAAGTCGGGGGGAGGGGTGAGCAGTTCTTC CASSQVGGRGEQFF
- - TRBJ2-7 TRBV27 TGTGCCAGCAGTCTTGGACACTACTACGAGCAGTACTTC CASSLGHYYEQYF
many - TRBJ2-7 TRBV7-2 TGTGCCAGCAGCGAGAGGGGGGAGTCCTACGAGCAGTACTTC CASSERGESYEQYF
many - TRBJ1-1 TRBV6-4 TGTGCCAGCAGTGACTCGTCCATGAACACTGAAGCTTTCTTT CASSDSSMNTEAFF
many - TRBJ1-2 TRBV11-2 TGTGCCAGCAGCTTGGGTTCCCACCCATCTGTCTATGGCTACACCTTC CASSLGSHPSVYGYTF
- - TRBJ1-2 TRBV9 TGTGCCAGCAGCGTATCGTCCTTAGATGGCTACACCTTC CASSVSSLDGYTF
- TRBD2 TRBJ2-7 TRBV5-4 TGTGCCAGCAGTTGGACTAGCGGGATTTCGGATGAGCAGTACTTC CASSWTSGISDEQYF
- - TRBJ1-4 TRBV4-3 TGCGCCAGCAGCCAAGATCCGAGAGGGGGTAATGAAAAACTGTTTTTT CASSQDPRGGNEKLFF
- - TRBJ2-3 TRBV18 TGTGCCAGCTCACCACCCCCGGGAGATACGCAGTATTTT CASSPPPGDTQYF
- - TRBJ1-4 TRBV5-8 TGTGCCAGCAGCTTGGTCGGTTTCCGGATTGCAACTAATGAAAAACTGTTTTTT CASSLVGFRIATNEKLFF
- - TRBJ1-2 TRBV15 TGTGCCACCAGACCAGGCGGGGGCAGCTATGGCTACACCTTC CATRPGGGSYGYTF
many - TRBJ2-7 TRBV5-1 TGCGCCAGCAGCTCTGGTTCGTTTGGGGGAAACTCCTACGAGCAGTACTTC CASSSGSFGGNSYEQYF
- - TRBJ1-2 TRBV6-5 TGTGCCAGCAGTTACTCTCTAGCAGAGTCCTATGGCTACACCTTC CASSYSLAESYGYTF
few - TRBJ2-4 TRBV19 TGTGCCAGTAGTACCCGGACTATTTCGCCCAAAAACATTCAGTACTTC CASSTRTISPKNIQYF
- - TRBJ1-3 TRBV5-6 TGTGCCAGCAGCTTGGAAGGGTCTGGAAACACCATATATTTT CASSLEGSGNTIYF
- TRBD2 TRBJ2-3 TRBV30 TGTGCCTGGAGTTACAGGACTAGCGGCACAGATACGCAGTATTTT CAWSYRTSGTDTQYF
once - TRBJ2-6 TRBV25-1 TGTGCCAGCAGTGGAGTCTCAGGGATTGCTGGGGCCAACGTCCTGACTTTC CASSGVSGIAGANVLTF
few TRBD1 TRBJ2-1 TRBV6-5 TGTGCCAGCAGAACAGGGGGAGCCTACAATGAGCAGTTCTTC CASRTGGAYNEQFF
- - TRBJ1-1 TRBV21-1 TGTGCCAGCAGCAAAAGGAAGGGACATACGAACACTGAAGCTTTCTTT CASSKRKGHTNTEAFF
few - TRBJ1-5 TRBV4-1 TGCGCCAGCAGCCAAGAAGGAAGGGGGCCCCAGCATTTT CASSQEGRGPQHF
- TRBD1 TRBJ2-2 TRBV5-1 TGCGCCAGCAGACTAGGGACAGTCAACACCGGGGAGCTGTTTTTT CASRLGTVNTGELFF
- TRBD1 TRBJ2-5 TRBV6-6 TGTGCCAGCAGTTACCTAGGGGGCAGTGTTTCAGAGACCCAGTACTTC CASSYLGGSVSETQYF
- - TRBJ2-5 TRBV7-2 TGTGCCAGCTACCCCCTGGCCGGAGCCCGGGAGACCCAGTACTTC CASYPLAGARETQYF
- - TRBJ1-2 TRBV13 TGTGCCAGCAGCTTAGTTAACTATGGCTACACCTTC CASSLVNYGYTF
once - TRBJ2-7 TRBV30 TGTGCCTGGAGTGACACAGTGAGCTCCTACGAGCAGTACTTC CAWSDTVSSYEQYF
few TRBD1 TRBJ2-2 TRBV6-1 TGTGCCAGCACTACCGGGACAGGGGTCACCGGGGAGCTGTTTTTT CASTTGTGVTGELFF
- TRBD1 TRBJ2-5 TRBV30 TGTGCCTGGAGTAGGGGGACAGGGAACGGAAGGGAGACCCAGTACTTC CAWSRGTGNGRETQYF
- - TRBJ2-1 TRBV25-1 TGTGCCAGCAGTGACTGGGGCAATGAGCAGTTCTTC CASSDWGNEQFF
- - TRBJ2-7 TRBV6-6 TGTGCCAGCAGTTACACTAGCTACTACGAGCAGTACTTC CASSYTSYYEQYF